These 6 T cell receptor beta chains were sequenced from one sample in a study of blood T cell repertoires in COVID-19. Here immunoSEQ multiplex PCR was the method, and the copy in TCRdb shows in-frame clones only, minus some. The data hold 100,000 or so clones, with around 81% observed a single time. The specimen sequenced was peripheral blood. The origin of the receptors is an older woman with acute or convalescent COVID-19.

This chain uses TRBV12-3 or TRBV12-4 with TRBJ2-7; D remains ambiguous. Trimming took off 5 bases at V and 3 bases at J, with 5 bases between the two ends. The CDR3 has 11 amino acids. The CDR3 region has the DNA TGTGCCAGCAGTCCCAGCTACGAGCAGTACTTC. The encoded protein is CASSPSYEQYF.

CDR3 DNA sequence: TGTGCCAGCAGCTTAGTGGGGGCAGGGGGCAGATACGAGCAGTACTTC. Protein sequence: CASSLVGAGGRYEQYF. This sequence joins TRBV7-2 and TRBJ2-7; TRBD1 matches 8 bases. Trimming removed 1 base from V and 4 bases from J; junction bases left unmatched: 9. The CDR3 extends over 16 amino acids. Germline V CDR1 and CDR2: SGHTA, FQGNSA.

The V gene is TRBV7-9, the J gene TRBJ1-4; possible D gene TRBD1, 5 bases. From germline, CDR1 is SEHNR and CDR2 FQNEAQ (reference sequence). The CDR3 has 15 amino acids. Deletions cut 0 bases from V and 7 bases from J, with 12 bases between. The CDR3 loop reads CASSLAAGLSEKLFF. In DNA, the CDR3 is TGTGCCAGCAGCTTAGCCGCAGGGCTGAGTGAAAAACTGTTTTTT.

This chain connects TRBV9 to TRBJ1-4, with D possibly being TRBD1 (5 bases). The V and J ends lost 0 bases and 4 bases respectively, with 16 bases between them. CDR3 size: 17 residues. Germline V gene sequence: CDR1 SGDLS, CDR2 YYNGEE. CDR3 protein: CASSVGVGRGGNEKLFF. The DNA of the CDR3 is TGTGCCAGCAGCGTAGGCGTTGGGCGGGGGGGTAATGAAAAACTGTTTTTT.

V is TRBV4-2 and J is TRBJ1-1; D might be TRBD1 (5 bases). With 5 bases removed from V and 5 bases from J, the gap between germline ends came to 15 bases. The CDR3 is 14 residues long. Germline-derived CDR1 and CDR2 are LGHNA and YNFKEQ. CDR3 nucleotides: TGTGCCAGCAGCTCTACGTTGGGGGGAACTGAAGCTTTCTTT. This encodes CASSSTLGGTEAFF.

The chain joins TRBV7-9 to TRBJ2-7; a possible D gene is TRBD1 (6 bases). Trimming shortened V by 1 base and J by 7 bases, and 17 bases separated the two germline ends. CDR3 length: 15 residues. Germline CDR1 and CDR2: SEHNR and FQNEAQ (reference sequence). The CDR3 DNA reads TGTGCCAGCAGCTTAGATGGACAGAAAATTGCGGAGCAGTACTTC. This translates into CASSLDGQKIAEQYF.